This T cell receptor (beta chain) was observed in a study of shared clonotypes between healthy human individuals. TCRdb's copy holds only in-frame clones and misses some; the assay was immunoSEQ multiplex PCR. The sample lists about 600,000 clones; about 96% were seen once. Note on this clone: The antigen is undetermined.

Findings of the study overall: Across a handful of donors, naive CD4 shared 5% to 6.5%, naive CD8 more than 3%, memory CD4 about 2.4%, memory CD8 0.4% to 0.5%.

CDR1 MRHNA and CDR2 SNTAGT come from the germline V gene. This CDR3 has 14 residues. V dropped 3 bases and J dropped 9; count of bases not matched to a gene: 9. The sample taken for sequencing was naive CD4+ T cells sorted from blood. Subset defined: CD45RA+ positively selected. This TCR was sampled from a woman aged 25 to 39 in good health. The chain couples TRBV6-4 to TRBJ2-3; 7 nucleotides line up with TRBD1. The CDR3 nucleotides are TGTGCCAGCAGTGATTTACAACAGGGGCCCACGCAGTATTTT. This encodes CASSDLQQGPTQYF.